This T cell receptor beta chain was profiled in a study of cytomegalovirus exposure and HLA in healthy donors. Whole-study results and caveats: Presence/absence analyses took donor sequencing depth as roughly uniform. 150 or so TCR beta chains were listed as cytomegalovirus-associated.

The PCR employed 60 Vbeta primers together with 13 Jbeta primers. Under the authors' procedure: The authors later counted 70 million to 85 million unique TCR beta chains, some 10 million of them shared. Repertoires were generated with immunoSEQ multiplex PCR, while TCRdb's copy carries only in-frame clones and drops some. That table is the source of V, J and clone size, and D and trimming were worked out from the DNA. The table lists around 150,000 clones, around 87% of them singletons, with less than 5.5% in the top ten. This CDR3 has 14 amino acids. V lost 2 bases to trimming and J lost 7 bases; unmatched junction nucleotides: 1. Germline V gene sequence: CDR1 SGHNT, CDR2 YYREEE (reference sequence). As to this clone: Its antigen remains unknown.

The sample was PBMCs. This sequence originates from a woman in her thirties in good health and CMV-seronegative. The chain carries TRBV5-4 and TRBJ1-6; TRBD1 matches at 9 bases. As DNA, the CDR3 is TGTGCCAGCAGCTTTGACAGGGGGAATTCACCCCTCCACTTT. Its protein product is CASSFDRGNSPLHF. The full variable domain, with the rest looked up from reference TRBV5-4 and TRBJ1-6, is ETGVTQSPTHLIKTRGQQVTLRCSSQSGHNTVSWYQQALGQGPQFIFQYYREEENGRGNFPPRFSGLQFPNYSSELNVNALELDDSALYLCASSFDRGNSPLHFGNGTRLTVT.